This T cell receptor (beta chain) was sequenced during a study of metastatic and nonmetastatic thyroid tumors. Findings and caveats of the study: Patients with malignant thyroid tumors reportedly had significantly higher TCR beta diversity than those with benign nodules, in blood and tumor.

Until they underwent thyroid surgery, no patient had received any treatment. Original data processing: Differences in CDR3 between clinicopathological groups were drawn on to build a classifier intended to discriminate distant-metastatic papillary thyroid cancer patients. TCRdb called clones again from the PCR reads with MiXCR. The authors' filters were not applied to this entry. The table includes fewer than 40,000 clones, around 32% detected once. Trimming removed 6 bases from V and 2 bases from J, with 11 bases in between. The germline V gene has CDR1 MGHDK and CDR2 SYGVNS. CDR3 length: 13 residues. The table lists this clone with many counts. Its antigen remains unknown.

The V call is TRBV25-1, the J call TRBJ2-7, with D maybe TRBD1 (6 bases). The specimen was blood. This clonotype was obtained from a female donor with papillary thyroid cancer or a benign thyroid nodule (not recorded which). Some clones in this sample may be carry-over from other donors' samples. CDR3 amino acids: CASSGGQTYEQYF. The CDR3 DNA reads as TGTGCCAGCAGCGGCGGACAGACCTACGAGCAGTACTTC.